Listed below are T cell receptor beta chains from one sample, sequenced in a study of T cell changes during pregnancy in multiple sclerosis. The method was immunoSEQ multiplex PCR; TCRdb's version includes in-frame clones alone and lacks a portion of them. In the table there are over 35,000 clones, roughly 90% of which are singletons. This specimen consisted of CD8+ T cells from peripheral blood mononuclear cells, obtained in the first trimester of pregnancy. Receptors were obtained from a female donor with multiple sclerosis, enrolled in a pregnancy study. The CDR3 runs from the conserved cysteine through the conserved F or W. A D gene is named only where the DNA matches it firmly. Where a row states a size, it is once, few, many or the class of an expanded clone; other rows omit it.

TRBJ2-3 once TRBD2 TRBV6-1 CASSESSGGGSDTQYF TGTGCCAGCAGTGAAAGTAGCGGGGGGGGTTCGGATACGCAGTATTTT
TRBJ2-7 . . TRBV19 CASSIRGSSYEQYF TGTGCCAGTAGTATACGGGGGAGCTCCTACGAGCAGTACTTC
TRBJ1-2 . TRBD1 TRBV19 CASMAGGTHGYTF TGTGCCAGTATGGCAGGGGGCACCCATGGCTACACCTTC
TRBJ1-3 few . TRBV29-1 CSVVPERSGNTIYF TGCAGCGTTGTGCCTGAGCGCTCTGGAAACACCATATATTTT
TRBJ2-5 . TRBD2 TRBV27 CASGLGEGETQYF TGTGCCAGCGGCCTAGGGGAGGGAGAGACCCAGTACTTC
TRBJ1-2 . . TRBV7-9 CASSSIQLYGYTF TGTGCCAGCAGCTCTATCCAACTCTATGGCTACACCTTC
TRBJ1-1 . TRBD1 TRBV27 CASSLVGGGTEAFF TGTGCCAGCAGTTTAGTAGGGGGCGGGACTGAAGCTTTCTTT
TRBJ1-2 . . TRBV7-9 CASSLGGPGNYGYTF TGTGCCAGCAGCCTAGGGGGGCCAGGTAACTATGGCTACACCTTC
TRBJ2-1 . TRBD1 TRBV11-2 CASSLQGDYNEQFF TGTGCCAGCAGCCTACAGGGGGACTACAATGAGCAGTTCTTC
TRBJ2-1 . TRBD2 TRBV9 CASSGSGGFVNEQFF TGTGCCAGCAGCGGTAGCGGGGGGTTCGTGAATGAGCAGTTCTTC
TRBJ2-2 . . TRBV7-8 CASTLGGGVNTGELFF TGTGCCAGCACCCTTGGTGGCGGGGTGAACACCGGGGAGCTGTTTTTT
TRBJ2-5 . TRBD2 TRBV11-2 CASSHGISGGAAETQYF TGTGCCAGCAGCCACGGCATTAGCGGGGGGGCGGCAGAGACCCAGTACTTC
TRBJ2-5 . . TRBV7-3 CASSSSGEETQYF TGTGCCAGCAGCTCTTCAGGGGAAGAGACCCAGTACTTC
TRBJ2-7 . TRBD1 TRBV5-6 CASSSLTGVYEQYF TGTGCCAGCAGCTCGCTGACAGGGGTCTACGAGCAGTACTTC
TRBJ2-7 few . TRBV10-3 CAISDPVEQYF TGTGCCATCAGTGATCCCGTAGAGCAGTACTTC
TRBJ2-7 few . TRBV2 CASSGGTSSVYEQYF TGTGCCAGCAGTGGCGGGACGTCGTCGGTATACGAGCAGTACTTC
TRBJ2-1 . TRBD2 TRBV5-1 CASSLTLAGGQDEQFF TGCGCCAGCAGCTTAACCCTAGCGGGGGGTCAGGATGAGCAGTTCTTC
TRBJ2-2 . . TRBV7-2 CASSQPVTGELFF TGTGCCAGCAGCCAACCAGTCACCGGGGAGCTGTTTTTT
TRBJ1-6 . . TRBV13 CASSLGGGGRSPLHF TGTGCCAGCAGCCTTGGGGGGGGAGGGCGTTCACCCCTCCACTTT
TRBJ2-7 . TRBD2 TRBV2 CASSDLGLESYEQYF TGTGCCAGCAGTGACCTCGGACTAGAGTCCTACGAGCAGTACTTC
TRBJ2-3 . . TRBV9 CASSVGGAASTDTQYF TGTGCCAGCAGCGTAGGAGGAGCGGCTAGCACAGATACGCAGTATTTT
TRBJ1-3 . TRBD1 TRBV15 CATSRGQGDTIYF TGTGCCACCAGCAGAGGACAGGGTGACACCATATATTTT
TRBJ1-2 . . TRBV4-1 CASSSQGSGYGYTF TGCGCCAGCAGCTCGCAGGGATCTGGCTATGGCTACACCTTC
TRBJ2-5 . TRBD2 TRBV13 CASSPTSGGQETQYF TGTGCCAGCAGCCCCACTAGCGGGGGACAAGAGACCCAGTACTTC
TRBJ2-1 . TRBD2 TRBV29-1 CSVDNEAGGLINEQFF TGCAGCGTTGACAATGAAGCGGGGGGGCTGATTAATGAGCAGTTCTTC
TRBJ1-1 . . TRBV13 CASSLWRRANTEAFF TGTGCCAGCAGCTTATGGAGGCGGGCGAACACTGAAGCTTTCTTT
TRBJ2-7 once . TRBV6-5 CASSLTPDTPYEQYF TGTGCCAGCAGTTTAACACCTGATACGCCCTACGAGCAGTACTTC
TRBJ2-7 . . TRBV4-1 CASSQGGGSYEQYF TGCGCCAGCAGCCAAGGAGGGGGTTCCTACGAGCAGTACTTC
TRBJ2-7 once TRBD1 TRBV29-1 CSVAVQGTYEQYF TGCAGCGTTGCCGTACAGGGGACCTACGAGCAGTACTTC
TRBJ1-1 . . TRBV19 CASIPTLGGRTEAFF TGTGCCAGTATCCCCACCCTAGGCGGGAGGACTGAAGCTTTCTTT
TRBJ2-7 . TRBD1 TRBV7-9 CASSSGQGHEQYF TGTGCCAGCAGCTCAGGACAGGGCCACGAGCAGTACTTC
TRBJ2-7 . TRBD2 TRBV4-1 CASSQNTGTSVSYEQYF TGCGCCAGCAGCCAGAACACCGGGACTAGCGTATCCTACGAGCAGTACTTC
TRBJ1-5 few . TRBV7-9 CASSLGGARNQPQHF TGTGCCAGCAGCTTAGGGGGAGCAAGAAATCAGCCCCAGCATTTT
TRBJ2-3 once TRBD2 TRBV25-1 CASSELETSLSDTQYF TGTGCCAGCAGTGAATTGGAGACTAGCCTCTCAGATACGCAGTATTTT
TRBJ2-1 . TRBD2 TRBV6-4 CASSDGTAGGDEQFF TGTGCCAGCAGCGACGGGACCGCGGGGGGAGATGAGCAGTTCTTC
TRBJ2-1 . . TRBV25-1 CASGWTGSEFF TGTGCCAGCGGATGGACGGGGTCCGAGTTCTTC
TRBJ1-1 once . TRBV27 CASSLSGVPYDTEAFF TGTGCCAGCAGTTTATCAGGGGTCCCATACGACACTGAAGCTTTCTTT
TRBJ2-7 once . TRBV2 CASKDSSYEQYF TGTGCCAGCAAGGACAGCTCCTACGAGCAGTACTTC
TRBJ2-2 . TRBD1 TRBV15 CATSRGYQGAYTGELFF TGTGCCACCAGCAGAGGTTACCAGGGGGCTTACACCGGGGAGCTGTTTTTT
TRBJ1-5 . TRBD1 TRBV5-6 CASSWGTGAQPQHF TGTGCCAGCAGCTGGGGGACAGGGGCCCAGCCCCAGCATTTT
TRBJ1-1 . . TRBV13 CASTGGGHTEAFF TGTGCCAGCACGGGGGGGGGCCACACTGAAGCTTTCTTT
TRBJ2-7 . . TRBV6-1 CASRQGTEQYF TGTGCCAGCAGACAGGGAACCGAGCAGTACTTC
TRBJ1-1 . . TRBV18 CASSPPEGLRGNTEAFF TGTGCCAGCTCACCCCCAGAGGGACTCCGGGGGAACACTGAAGCTTTCTTT
TRBJ1-4 once . TRBV9 CASSAGGEGEKLFF TGTGCCAGCAGCGCCGGGGGTGAGGGGGAAAAACTGTTTTTT
TRBJ1-6 . . TRBV7-9 CASSSSVVVGHLNSPLHF TGTGCCAGCAGCTCCTCAGTGGTAGTAGGACACCTTAATTCACCCCTCCACTTT
TRBJ2-5 . . TRBV14 CASSQGIALDYRETQYF TGTGCCAGCAGCCAAGGGATTGCCCTGGACTACCGGGAGACCCAGTACTTC
TRBJ1-2 . TRBD1 TRBV14 CASSQDLGTGGDSNYGYTF TGTGCCAGCAGCCAAGATCTTGGGACAGGGGGAGATTCTAACTATGGCTACACCTTC
TRBJ2-3 . . TRBV2 CASNQKGDISTDTQYF TGTGCCAGCAACCAAAAGGGGGACATTAGCACAGATACGCAGTATTTT
TRBJ2-5 . . TRBV2 CAKKTGTGGTQYF TGTGCCAAAAAGACAGGGACTGGTGGGACCCAGTACTTC
TRBJ2-7 . TRBD2 TRBV19 CASNPSGSYEQYF TGTGCCAGTAACCCTAGCGGGTCTTACGAGCAGTACTTC
TRBJ1-1 . . TRBV10-1 CASSETENTEAFF TGCGCCAGCAGTGAGACTGAGAACACTGAAGCTTTCTTT
TRBJ2-1 . TRBD1 TRBV7-7 CASSLADGTGGNEQFF TGTGCTAGCAGCTTAGCGGACGGGACAGGGGGCAATGAGCAGTTCTTC
TRBJ2-3 . . TRBV2 CASREGGTDTQYF TGTGCCAGCAGGGAAGGCGGCACAGATACGCAGTATTTT
TRBJ2-7 . . TRBV11-3 CASSSQGGTPYEQYF TGTGCCAGCAGCTCACAGGGAGGGACCCCCTACGAGCAGTACTTC
TRBJ2-7 . TRBD1 TRBV13 CASSLGRGLTYEQYF TGTGCCAGCAGCTTAGGTAGGGGGCTGACGTACGAGCAGTACTTC